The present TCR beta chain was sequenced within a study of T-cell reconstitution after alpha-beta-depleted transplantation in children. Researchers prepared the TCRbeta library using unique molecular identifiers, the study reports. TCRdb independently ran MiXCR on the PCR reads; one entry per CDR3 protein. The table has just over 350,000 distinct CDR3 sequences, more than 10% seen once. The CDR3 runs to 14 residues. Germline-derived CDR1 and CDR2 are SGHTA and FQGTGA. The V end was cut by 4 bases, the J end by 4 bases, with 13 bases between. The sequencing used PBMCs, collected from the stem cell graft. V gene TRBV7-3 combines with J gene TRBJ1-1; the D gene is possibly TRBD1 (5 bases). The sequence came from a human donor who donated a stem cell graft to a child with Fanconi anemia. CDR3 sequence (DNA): TGTGCCAGCAGCTCCGGGGGGATCGGCACTGAAGCTTTCTTT. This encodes CASSSGGIGTEAFF.